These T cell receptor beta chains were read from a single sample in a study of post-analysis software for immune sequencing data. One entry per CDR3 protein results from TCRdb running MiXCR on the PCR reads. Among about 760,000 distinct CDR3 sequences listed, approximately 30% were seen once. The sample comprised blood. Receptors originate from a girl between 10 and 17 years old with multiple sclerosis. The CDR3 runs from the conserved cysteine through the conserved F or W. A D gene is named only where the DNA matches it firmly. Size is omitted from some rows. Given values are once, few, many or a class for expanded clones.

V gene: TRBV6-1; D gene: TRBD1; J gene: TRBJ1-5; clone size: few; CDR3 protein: CASTLGQGGQPQHF; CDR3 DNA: TGTGCCAGCACCTTGGGACAGGGCGGGCAGCCCCAGCATTTT
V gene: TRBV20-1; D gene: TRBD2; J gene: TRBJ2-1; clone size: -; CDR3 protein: CSARLRGSSYNEQFF; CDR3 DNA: TGCAGTGCTAGATTACGCGGGAGCTCCTACAATGAGCAGTTCTTC
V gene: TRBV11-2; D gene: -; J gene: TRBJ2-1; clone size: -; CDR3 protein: CASSLRGEMQFF; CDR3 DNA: TGTGCCAGCAGCTTAAGGGGAGAGATGCAGTTCTTC
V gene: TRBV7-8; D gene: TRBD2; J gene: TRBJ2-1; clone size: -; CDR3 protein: CASSLASGRWNEQFF; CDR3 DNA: TGTGCCAGCAGCTTAGCTAGCGGGAGATGGAATGAGCAGTTCTTC
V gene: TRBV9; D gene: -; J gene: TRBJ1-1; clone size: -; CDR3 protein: CASSGAVMNTEAFF; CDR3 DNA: TGTGCCAGCAGCGGAGCGGTGATGAACACTGAAGCTTTCTTT
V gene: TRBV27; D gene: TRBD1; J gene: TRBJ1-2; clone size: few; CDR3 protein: CASSQGQGARYGYTF; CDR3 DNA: TGTGCCAGCAGTCAAGGACAGGGGGCCCGCTATGGCTACACCTTC
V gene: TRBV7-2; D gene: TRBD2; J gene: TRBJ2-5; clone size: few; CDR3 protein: CASNAGVTETQYF; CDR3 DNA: TGTGCCAGCAACGCGGGAGTCACGGAGACCCAGTACTTC
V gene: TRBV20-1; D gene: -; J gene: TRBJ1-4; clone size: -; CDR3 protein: CSAHLGGNEKLFF; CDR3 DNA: TGCAGTGCCCACCTAGGGGGGAATGAAAAACTGTTTTTT
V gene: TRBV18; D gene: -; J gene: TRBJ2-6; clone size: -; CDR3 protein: CASSHRRTSGANVLTF; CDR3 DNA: TGTGCCAGCTCTCACAGACGGACCTCTGGGGCCAACGTCCTGACTTTC
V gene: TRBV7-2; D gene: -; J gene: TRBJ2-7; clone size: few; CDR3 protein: CASSLGPGELRQYF; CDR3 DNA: TGTGCCAGCAGCTTAGGACCCGGAGAATTGCGGCAGTACTTC
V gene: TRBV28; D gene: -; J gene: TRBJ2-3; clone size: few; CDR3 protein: CASSASDTQYF; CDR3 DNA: TGTGCCAGCAGTGCCTCAGATACGCAGTATTTT
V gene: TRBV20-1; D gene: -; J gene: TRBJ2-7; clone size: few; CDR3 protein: CSASSTYEQYF; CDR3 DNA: TGCAGTGCTAGTTCCACCTACGAGCAGTACTTC
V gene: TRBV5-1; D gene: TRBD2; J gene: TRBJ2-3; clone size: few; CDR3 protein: CASSAKGLGGTDTQYF; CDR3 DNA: TGCGCCAGCAGCGCGAAGGGACTGGGAGGGACAGATACGCAGTATTTT
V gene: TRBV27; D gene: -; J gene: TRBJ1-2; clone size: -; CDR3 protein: CASSPRDDIYGYTF; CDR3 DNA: TGTGCCAGCAGTCCCCGGGACGATATCTATGGCTACACCTTC
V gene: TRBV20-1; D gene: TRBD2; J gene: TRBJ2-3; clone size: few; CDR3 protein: CSASPVGVAGVSTDTQYF; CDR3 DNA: TGCAGTGCTTCCCCCGTCGGGGTAGCGGGGGTTAGCACAGATACGCAGTATTTT
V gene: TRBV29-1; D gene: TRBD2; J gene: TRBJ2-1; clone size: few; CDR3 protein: CSVVGSGGWNEQFF; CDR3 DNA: TGCAGCGTTGTCGGGAGCGGGGGTTGGAATGAGCAGTTCTTC
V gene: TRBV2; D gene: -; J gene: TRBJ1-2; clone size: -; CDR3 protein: CASSPTGLQGYTF; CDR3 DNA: TGTGCCAGCAGCCCAACAGGGCTCCAAGGCTACACCTTC
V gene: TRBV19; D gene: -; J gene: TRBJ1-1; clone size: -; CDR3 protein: CASTPRRGTEAFF; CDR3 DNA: TGTGCCAGTACTCCCCGAAGGGGTACTGAAGCTTTCTTT
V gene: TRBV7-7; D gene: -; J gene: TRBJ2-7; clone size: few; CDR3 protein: CASSPPGASTYEQYF; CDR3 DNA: TGTGCCAGCAGCCCCCCTGGAGCAAGTACCTACGAGCAGTACTTC
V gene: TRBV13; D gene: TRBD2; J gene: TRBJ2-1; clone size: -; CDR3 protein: CASSTSSGRAGYNEQFF; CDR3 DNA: TGTGCCAGCAGCACCAGTAGCGGGAGGGCCGGATACAATGAGCAGTTCTTC
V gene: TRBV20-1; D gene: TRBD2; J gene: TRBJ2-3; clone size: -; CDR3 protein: CSARPTSGITPTDTQYF; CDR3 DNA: TGCAGTGCTAGACCAACTAGCGGGATTACACCCACAGATACGCAGTATTTT
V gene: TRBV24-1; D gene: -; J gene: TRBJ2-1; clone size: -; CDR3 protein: CATSGGNEQFF; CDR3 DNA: TGTGCCACCAGTGGGGGGAATGAGCAGTTCTTC
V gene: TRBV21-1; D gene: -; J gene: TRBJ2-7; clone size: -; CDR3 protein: CASSRPEGTPYEQYF; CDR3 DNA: TGTGCCAGCAGCAGGCCGGAGGGAACCCCCTACGAGCAGTACTTC
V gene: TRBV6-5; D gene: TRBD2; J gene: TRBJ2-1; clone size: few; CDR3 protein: CASSYAASGITYNEQFF; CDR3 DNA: TGTGCCAGCAGTTATGCGGCTAGCGGAATTACCTACAATGAGCAGTTCTTC
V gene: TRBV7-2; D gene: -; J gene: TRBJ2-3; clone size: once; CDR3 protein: CASSRTVGTDTQYF; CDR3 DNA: TGTGCCAGCAGCCGAACTGTGGGCACAGATACGCAGTATTTT
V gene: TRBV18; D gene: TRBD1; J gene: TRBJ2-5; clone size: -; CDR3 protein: CASSPDRGQEQYF; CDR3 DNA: TGTGCCAGCTCGCCGGACAGGGGGCAAGAGCAGTACTTC
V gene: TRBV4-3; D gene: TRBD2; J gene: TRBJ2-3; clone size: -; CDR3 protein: CASSQTRLAGAVPDTQYF; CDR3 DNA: TGCGCCAGCAGCCAAACCAGATTAGCGGGAGCAGTACCAGATACGCAGTATTTT
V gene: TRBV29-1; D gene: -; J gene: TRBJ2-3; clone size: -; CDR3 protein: CSVGVGKDADTQYF; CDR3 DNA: TGCAGCGTTGGTGTCGGGAAAGACGCAGATACGCAGTATTTT
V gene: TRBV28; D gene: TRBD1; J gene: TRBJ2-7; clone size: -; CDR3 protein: CASRGTGAYEQYF; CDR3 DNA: TGTGCCAGCAGGGGGACAGGGGCCTACGAGCAGTACTTC
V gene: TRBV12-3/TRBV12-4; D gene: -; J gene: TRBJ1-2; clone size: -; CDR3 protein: CASSLGQAHGYTF; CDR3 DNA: TGTGCCAGCAGTTTAGGGCAGGCTCATGGCTACACCTTC
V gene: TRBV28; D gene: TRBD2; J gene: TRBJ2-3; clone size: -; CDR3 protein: CASRRSGSRADTQYF; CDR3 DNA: TGTGCCAGTCGGAGGAGCGGGAGCCGCGCAGATACGCAGTATTTT
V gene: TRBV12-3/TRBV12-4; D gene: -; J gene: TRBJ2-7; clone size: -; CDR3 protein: CASSWQRTSLDNEQYF; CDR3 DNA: TGTGCCAGCAGTTGGCAGCGGACGAGCCTAGACAATGAGCAGTACTTC
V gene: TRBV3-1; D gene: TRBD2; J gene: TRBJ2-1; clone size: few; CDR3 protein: CASSQDLYLAGARSYNEQFF; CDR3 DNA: TGTGCCAGCAGCCAAGATCTATATCTAGCGGGGGCCCGTTCCTACAATGAGCAGTTCTTC
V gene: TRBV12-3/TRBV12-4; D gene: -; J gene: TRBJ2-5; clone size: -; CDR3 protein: CASSLFRDGRETQYF; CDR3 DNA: TGTGCCAGCAGTTTATTCAGGGATGGGCGAGAGACCCAGTACTTC
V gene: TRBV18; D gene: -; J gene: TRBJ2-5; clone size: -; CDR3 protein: CASSTEETQYF; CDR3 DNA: TGTGCCAGCTCAACCGAAGAGACCCAGTACTTC
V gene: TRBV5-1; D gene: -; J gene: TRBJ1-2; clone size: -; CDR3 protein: CASSLEIGGYTF; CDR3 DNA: TGCGCCAGCAGCCTGGAAATTGGTGGCTACACCTTC
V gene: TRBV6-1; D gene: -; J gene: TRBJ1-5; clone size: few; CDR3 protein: CASSEGGFSNQPQHF; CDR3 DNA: TGTGCCAGCAGTGAAGGAGGATTCAGCAATCAGCCCCAGCATTTT
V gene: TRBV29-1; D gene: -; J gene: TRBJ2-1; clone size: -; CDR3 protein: CSVARSDEQFF; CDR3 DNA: TGCAGCGTTGCGCGTTCCGATGAGCAGTTCTTC
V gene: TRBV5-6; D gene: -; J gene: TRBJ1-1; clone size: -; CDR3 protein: CASTGTGRRNTEAFF; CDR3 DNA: TGTGCCAGCACCGGGACCGGGCGGCGGAACACTGAAGCTTTCTTT
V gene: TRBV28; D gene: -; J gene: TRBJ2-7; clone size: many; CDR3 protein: CASSSPYEQYF; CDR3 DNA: TGTGCCAGCAGCTCCCCCTACGAGCAGTACTTC
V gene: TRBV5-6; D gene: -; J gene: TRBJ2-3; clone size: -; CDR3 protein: CASSLATGSRPDTQYF; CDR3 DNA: TGTGCCAGCAGCTTGGCGACAGGCTCGCGTCCAGATACGCAGTATTTT
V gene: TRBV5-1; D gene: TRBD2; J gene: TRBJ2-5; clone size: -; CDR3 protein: CASSPGTTERETQYF; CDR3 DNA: TGCGCCAGCAGCCCCGGGACTACCGAGCGGGAGACCCAGTACTTC
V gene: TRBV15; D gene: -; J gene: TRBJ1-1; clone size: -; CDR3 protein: CATSRDPWGGMNTEAFF; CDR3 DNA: TGTGCCACCAGCAGAGATCCATGGGGGGGGATGAACACTGAAGCTTTCTTT
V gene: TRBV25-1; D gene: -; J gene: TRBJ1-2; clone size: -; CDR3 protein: CASSRRRSDGYTF; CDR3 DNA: TGTGCCAGCAGCCGTCGGCGATCGGATGGCTACACCTTC
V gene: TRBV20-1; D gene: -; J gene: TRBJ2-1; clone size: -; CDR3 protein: CSASWGGSGNEQFF; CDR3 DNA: TGCAGTGCTAGTTGGGGAGGCTCGGGGAATGAGCAGTTCTTC
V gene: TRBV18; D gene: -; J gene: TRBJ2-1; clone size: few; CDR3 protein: CASSPKRGGPTNEQFF; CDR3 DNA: TGTGCCAGCTCACCAAAACGAGGCGGGCCCACCAATGAGCAGTTCTTC
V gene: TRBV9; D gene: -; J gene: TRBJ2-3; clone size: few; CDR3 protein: CASSVQSGRTDTQYF; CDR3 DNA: TGTGCCAGCAGCGTACAATCGGGGAGGACAGATACGCAGTATTTT
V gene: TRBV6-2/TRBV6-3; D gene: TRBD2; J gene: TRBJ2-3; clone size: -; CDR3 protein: CASSYRASGPLTDTQYF; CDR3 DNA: TGTGCCAGCAGTTATCGGGCTAGCGGGCCCCTCACAGATACGCAGTATTTT
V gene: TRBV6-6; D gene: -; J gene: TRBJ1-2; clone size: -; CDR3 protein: CASSRDVYGYTF; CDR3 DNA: TGTGCCAGCAGTCGGGACGTCTATGGCTACACCTTC
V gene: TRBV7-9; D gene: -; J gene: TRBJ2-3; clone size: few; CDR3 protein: CASSPSPSATQYF; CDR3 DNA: TGTGCCAGCAGCCCAAGCCCGTCAGCAACGCAGTATTTT
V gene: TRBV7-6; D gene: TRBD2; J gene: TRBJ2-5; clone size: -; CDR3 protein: CASGAGGWEETQYF; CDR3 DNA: TGTGCCAGCGGCGCGGGGGGCTGGGAAGAGACCCAGTACTTC
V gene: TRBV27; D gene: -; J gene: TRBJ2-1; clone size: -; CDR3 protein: CASSLSPGRIHEQFF; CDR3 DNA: TGTGCCAGCAGTTTATCCCCCGGCAGGATCCATGAGCAGTTCTTC
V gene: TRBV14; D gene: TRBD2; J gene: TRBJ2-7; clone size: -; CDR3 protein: CASSQGSGRWYEQYF; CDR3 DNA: TGTGCCAGCAGCCAAGGGAGCGGGAGGTGGTACGAGCAGTACTTC
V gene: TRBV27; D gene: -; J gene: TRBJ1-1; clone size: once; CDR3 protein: CASSFRANTEAFF; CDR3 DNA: TGTGCCAGCAGTTTCAGGGCCAACACTGAAGCTTTCTTT
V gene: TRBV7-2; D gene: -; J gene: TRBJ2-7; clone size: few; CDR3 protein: CASSLAGNPSYEQYF; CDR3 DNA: TGTGCCAGCAGCTTAGCAGGGAATCCTTCCTACGAGCAGTACTTC
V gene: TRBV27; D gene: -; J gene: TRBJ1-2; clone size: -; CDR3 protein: CASSFGRLYGYTF; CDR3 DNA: TGTGCCAGCAGTTTTGGACGGTTGTATGGCTACACCTTC
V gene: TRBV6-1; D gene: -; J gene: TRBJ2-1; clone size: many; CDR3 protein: CASRIAGYSYNEQFF; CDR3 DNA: TGTGCCAGCAGGATAGCAGGTTACTCCTACAATGAGCAGTTCTTC
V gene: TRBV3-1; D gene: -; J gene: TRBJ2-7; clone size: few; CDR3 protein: CASSPEKEVHEQYF; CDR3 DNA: TGTGCCAGCAGCCCCGAAAAGGAGGTCCACGAGCAGTACTTC
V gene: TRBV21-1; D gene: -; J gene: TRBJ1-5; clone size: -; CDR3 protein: CASSKDQGAMSQPQHF; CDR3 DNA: TGTGCCAGCAGCAAAGATCAGGGGGCAATGTCTCAGCCCCAGCATTTT